The entry that follows covers one TCR beta chain sequence. Its antigen is unidentified. RNA transcripts gave rise to amplified TCR beta CDR3 regions. The HTBI primer set drove a first-round RT-PCR of the TCR CDR3. TCRdb itself ran the multiplex PCR reads through MiXCR, one entry per CDR3 protein. The repertoire holds roughly 500,000 distinct CDR3 sequences, with 11% to 15% as singletons. Trimming pared 6 bases from V and 10 bases from J, leaving 7 bases between. This CDR3 has 11 residues. Germline lookup yields CDR1 MDHEN and CDR2 SYDVKM. When hyperthyroidism was first diagnosed, the blood sample was taken, preceding any ophthalmopathy symptoms. The source of the sample is a study of T cells in Graves' hyperthyroidism and ophthalmopathy. Findings and limits, study-wide: It was a median about 7.1 months before onset that the model predicted ophthalmopathy. In simple terms, a model built on 13 V-J features told ophthalmopathy apart from stable hyperthyroidism. Blood also held most thyroid clonotypes expanded beyond 0.001.

This chain joins TRBV28 and TRBJ1-6, with no clear D. Sequenced material: blood. The clonotype was recovered from a woman in her 30s with Graves' hyperthyroidism that later progressed to Graves' ophthalmopathy. The CDR3: CASSTWSPLHF. CDR3 sequence (DNA): TGTGCCAGCAGCACATGGTCACCCCTCCACTTT. The full variable domain, its missing parts supplied by reference TRBV28 and TRBJ1-6, is DVKVTQSSRYLVKRTGEKVFLECVQDMDHENMFWYRQDPGLGLRLIYFSYDVKMKEKGDIPEGYSVSREKKERFSLILESASTNQTSMYLCASSTWSPLHFGNGTRLTVT.